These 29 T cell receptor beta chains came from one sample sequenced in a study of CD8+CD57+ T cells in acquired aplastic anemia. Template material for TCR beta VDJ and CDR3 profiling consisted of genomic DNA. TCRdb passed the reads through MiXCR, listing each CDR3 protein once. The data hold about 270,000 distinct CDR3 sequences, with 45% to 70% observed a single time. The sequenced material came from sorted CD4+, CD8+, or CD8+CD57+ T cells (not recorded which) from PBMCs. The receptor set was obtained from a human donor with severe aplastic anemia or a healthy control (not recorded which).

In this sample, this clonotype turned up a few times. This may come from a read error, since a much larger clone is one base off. The DNA for the CDR3 is TGTGCCAGCAGCCAAGACACTAGCGCCGGGGAGCTGTCTTTT. Its protein is CASSQDTSAGELSF. The chain recombines TRBV7-3 with TRBJ2-2, with TRBD2 matching 7 bases. The CDR3 consists of 14 residues. Germline V gene sequence: CDR1 SGHTA, CDR2 FQGTGA.

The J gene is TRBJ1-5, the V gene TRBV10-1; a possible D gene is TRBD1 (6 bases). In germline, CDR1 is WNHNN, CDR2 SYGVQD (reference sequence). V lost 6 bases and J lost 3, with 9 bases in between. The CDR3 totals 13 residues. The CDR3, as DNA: TGCGCCAGCAGCGGACAGATCAATCAGCCCCAGCATTTT. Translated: CASSGQINQPQHF.

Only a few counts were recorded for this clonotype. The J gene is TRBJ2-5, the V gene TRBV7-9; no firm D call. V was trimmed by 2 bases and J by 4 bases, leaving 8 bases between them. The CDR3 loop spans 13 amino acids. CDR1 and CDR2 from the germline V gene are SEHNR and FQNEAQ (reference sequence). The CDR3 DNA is TGTGCCAGCAGCTTACTCCAGAGAGAGACCCAGTACTTC. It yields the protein CASSLLQRETQYF.

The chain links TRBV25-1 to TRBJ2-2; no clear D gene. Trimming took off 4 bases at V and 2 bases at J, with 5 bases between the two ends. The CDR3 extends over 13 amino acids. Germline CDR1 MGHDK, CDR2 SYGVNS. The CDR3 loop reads CASSVINTGELFF. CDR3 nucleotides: TGTGCCAGCAGTGTCATAAACACCGGGGAGCTGTTTTTT.

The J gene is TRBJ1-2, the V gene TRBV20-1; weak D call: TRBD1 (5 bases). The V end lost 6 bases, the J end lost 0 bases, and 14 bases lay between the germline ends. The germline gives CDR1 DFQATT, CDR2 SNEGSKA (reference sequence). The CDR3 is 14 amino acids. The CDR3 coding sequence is TGCAGTGCGGCGCAGGGCGAGTCTAACTATGGCTACACCTTC. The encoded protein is CSAAQGESNYGYTF.

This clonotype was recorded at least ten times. The CDR3 sequence is CASSLDAPTGFNQYF. The CDR3 DNA reads as TGTGCCAGCAGCTTAGATGCCCCGACAGGTTTTAATCAGTACTTC. This chain uses TRBV11-2 with TRBJ2-7; tentatively, D is TRBD1 (6 bases). The ends were cut back, 0 bases at V and 10 bases at J, with 19 bases in the middle. CDR1 is SGHAT and CDR2 is FQNNGV in the germline V gene. The CDR3 has 15 amino acids.

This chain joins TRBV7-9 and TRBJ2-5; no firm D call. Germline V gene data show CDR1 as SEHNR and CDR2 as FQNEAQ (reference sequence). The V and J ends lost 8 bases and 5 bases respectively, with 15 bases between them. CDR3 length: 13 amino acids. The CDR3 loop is CASGSWLTETQYF. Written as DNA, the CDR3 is TGTGCCAGCGGATCCTGGCTGACCGAGACCCAGTACTTC. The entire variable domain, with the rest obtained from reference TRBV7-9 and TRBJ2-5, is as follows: DTGVSQNPRHKITKRGQNVTFRCDPISEHNRLYWYRQTLGQGPEFLTYFQNEAQLEKSRLLSDRFSAERPKGSFSTLEIQRTEQGDSAMYLCASGSWLTETQYFGPGTRLLVL.

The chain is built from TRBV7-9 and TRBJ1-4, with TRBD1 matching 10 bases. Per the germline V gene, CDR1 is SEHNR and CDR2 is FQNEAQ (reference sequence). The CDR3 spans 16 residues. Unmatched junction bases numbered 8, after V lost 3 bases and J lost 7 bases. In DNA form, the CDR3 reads TGTGCCAGCAGCTTGGATCCGGGACAGGGGAGTGAAAAACTGTTTTTT. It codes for CASSLDPGQGSEKLFF. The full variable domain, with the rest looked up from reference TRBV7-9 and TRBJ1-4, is DTGVSQNPRHKITKRGQNVTFRCDPISEHNRLYWYRQTLGQGPEFLTYFQNEAQLEKSRLLSDRFSAERPKGSFSTLEIQRTEQGDSAMYLCASSLDPGQGSEKLFFGSGTQLSVL.

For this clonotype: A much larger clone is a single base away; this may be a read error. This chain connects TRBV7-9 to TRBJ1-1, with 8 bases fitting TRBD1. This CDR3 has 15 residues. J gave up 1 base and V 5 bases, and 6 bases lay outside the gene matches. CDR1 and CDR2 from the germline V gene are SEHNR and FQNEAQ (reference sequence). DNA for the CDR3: TGTGCCAGCAGCCAAGCCGGGACAGGGAACACTGAAGCTTTCTTT. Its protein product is CASSQAGTGNTEAFF.

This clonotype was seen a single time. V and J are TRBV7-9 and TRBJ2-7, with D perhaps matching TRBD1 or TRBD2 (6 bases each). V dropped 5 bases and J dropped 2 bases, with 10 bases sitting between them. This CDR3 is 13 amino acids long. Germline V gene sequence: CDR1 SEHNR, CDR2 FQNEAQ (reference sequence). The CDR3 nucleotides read TGTGCCAGCAGCACTAGGGGGGCCTACGAGCAGTACTTC. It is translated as CASSTRGAYEQYF.

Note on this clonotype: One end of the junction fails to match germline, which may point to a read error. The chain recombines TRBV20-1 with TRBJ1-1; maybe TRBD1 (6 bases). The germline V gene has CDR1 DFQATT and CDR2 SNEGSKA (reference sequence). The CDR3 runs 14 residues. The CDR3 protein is CSASYTGLGTEAFF. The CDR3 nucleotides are TGCAGTGCTAGCTATACAGGGTTGGGCACTGAAGCTTTCTTC.

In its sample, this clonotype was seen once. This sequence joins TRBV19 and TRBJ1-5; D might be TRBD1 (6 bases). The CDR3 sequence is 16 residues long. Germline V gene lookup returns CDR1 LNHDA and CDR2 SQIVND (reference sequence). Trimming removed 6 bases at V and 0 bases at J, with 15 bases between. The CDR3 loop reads CASSNTGTHSNQPQHF. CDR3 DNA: TGTGCCAGTAGCAACACCGGGACACATAGCAATCAGCCCCAGCATTTT.

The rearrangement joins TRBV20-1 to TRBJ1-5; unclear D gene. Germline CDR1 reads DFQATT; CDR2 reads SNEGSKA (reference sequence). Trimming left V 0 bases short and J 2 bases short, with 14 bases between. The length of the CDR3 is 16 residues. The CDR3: CSARDLRRAGNQPQHF. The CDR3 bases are TGCAGTGCTAGAGACCTAAGGAGGGCTGGCAATCAGCCCCAGCATTTT.

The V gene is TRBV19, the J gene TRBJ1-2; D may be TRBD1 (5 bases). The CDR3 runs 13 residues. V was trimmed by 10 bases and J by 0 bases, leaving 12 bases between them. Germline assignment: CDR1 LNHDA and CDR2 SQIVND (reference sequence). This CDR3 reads CATSGRANYGYTF. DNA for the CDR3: TGTGCCACCTCAGGGAGAGCTAACTATGGCTACACCTTC.

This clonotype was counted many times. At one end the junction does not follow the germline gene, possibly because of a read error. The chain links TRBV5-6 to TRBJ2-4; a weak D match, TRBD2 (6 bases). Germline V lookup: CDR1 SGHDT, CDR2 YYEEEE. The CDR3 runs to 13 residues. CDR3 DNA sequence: TGTGTCAGCAGCTTGGGGGGAGCGAACATTCAGTACTTC. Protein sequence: CVSSLGGANIQYF.

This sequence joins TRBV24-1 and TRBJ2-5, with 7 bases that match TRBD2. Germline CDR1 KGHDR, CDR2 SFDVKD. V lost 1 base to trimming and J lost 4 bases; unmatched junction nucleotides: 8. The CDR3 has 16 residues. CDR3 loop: CATSDLRGRARETQYF. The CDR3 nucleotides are TGTGCCACCAGTGATTTACGTGGGAGGGCACGAGAGACCCAGTACTTC.

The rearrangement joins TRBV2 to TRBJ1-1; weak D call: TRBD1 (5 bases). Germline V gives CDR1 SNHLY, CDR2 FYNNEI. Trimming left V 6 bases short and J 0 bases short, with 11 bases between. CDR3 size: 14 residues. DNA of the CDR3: TGTGCCAGCAGAGACAGTCCCCTGAACACTGAAGCTTTCTTT. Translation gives CASRDSPLNTEAFF.

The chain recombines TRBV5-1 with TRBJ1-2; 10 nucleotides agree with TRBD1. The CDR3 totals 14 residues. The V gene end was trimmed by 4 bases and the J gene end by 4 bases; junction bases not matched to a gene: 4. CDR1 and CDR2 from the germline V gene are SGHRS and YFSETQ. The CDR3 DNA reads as TGCGCCAGCAGCCGGGGACAGGGGAGCTATGGCTACACCTTC. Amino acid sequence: CASSRGQGSYGYTF.

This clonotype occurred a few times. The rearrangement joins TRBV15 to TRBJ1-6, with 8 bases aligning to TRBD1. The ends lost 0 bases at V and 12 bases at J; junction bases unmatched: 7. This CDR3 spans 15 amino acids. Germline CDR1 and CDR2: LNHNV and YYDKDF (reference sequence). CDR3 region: CATSRDGQGNRPLHF. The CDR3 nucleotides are TGTGCCACCAGCAGAGATGGACAGGGAAACCGACCCCTCCACTTT.

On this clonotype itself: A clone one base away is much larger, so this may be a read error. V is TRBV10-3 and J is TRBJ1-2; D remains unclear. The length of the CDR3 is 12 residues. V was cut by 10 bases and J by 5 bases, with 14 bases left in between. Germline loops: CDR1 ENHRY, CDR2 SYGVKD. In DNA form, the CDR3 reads TGTGCCAGCATGGAGGGCAAATATGGCTACACCTTC. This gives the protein CASMEGKYGYTF.

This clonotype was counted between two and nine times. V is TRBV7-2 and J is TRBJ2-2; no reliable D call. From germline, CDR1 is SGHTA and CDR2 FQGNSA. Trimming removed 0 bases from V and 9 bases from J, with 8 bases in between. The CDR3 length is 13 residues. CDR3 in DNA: TGTGCCAGCAGCTTAGCAACGGCCTGGGAGCTGTTTTTT. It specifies CASSLATAWELFF.

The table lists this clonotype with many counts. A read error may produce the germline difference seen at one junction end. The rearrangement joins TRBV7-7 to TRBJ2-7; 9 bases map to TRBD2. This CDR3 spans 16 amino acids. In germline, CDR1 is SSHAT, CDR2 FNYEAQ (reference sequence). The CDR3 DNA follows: TGTGCTAGCAGCCCAGGGGTAGCGGGGGACCCCTACGAGCAGTACTTC. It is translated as CASSPGVAGDPYEQYF.

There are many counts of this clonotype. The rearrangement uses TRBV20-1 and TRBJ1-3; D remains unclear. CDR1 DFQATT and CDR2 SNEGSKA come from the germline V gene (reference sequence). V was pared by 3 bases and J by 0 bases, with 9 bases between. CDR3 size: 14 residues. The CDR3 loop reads CSASPRSSGNTIYF. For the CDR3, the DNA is TGCAGTGCTAGTCCGAGGAGCTCTGGAAACACCATATATTTT.

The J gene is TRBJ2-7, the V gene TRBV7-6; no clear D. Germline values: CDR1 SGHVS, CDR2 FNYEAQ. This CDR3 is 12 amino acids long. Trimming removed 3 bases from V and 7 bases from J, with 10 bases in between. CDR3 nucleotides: TGTGCCAGCAGCTTCGGCCCCGGGGAGCAGTACTTC. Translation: CASSFGPGEQYF.

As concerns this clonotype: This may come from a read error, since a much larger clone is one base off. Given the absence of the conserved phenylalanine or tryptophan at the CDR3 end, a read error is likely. The CDR3 DNA sequence: TGTGCCAGCAGCCAAGAGGCGGGGGGGCCGAATGAGCAGTTCCTC. This codes for CASSQEAGGPNEQFL. The V and J genes are TRBV4-2 and TRBJ2-1; 9 bases agree with TRBD2. Trimming took 0 bases from V and 7 from J; bases not matched to a gene: 4. The CDR3 has 15 amino acids. The germline gives CDR1 LGHNA, CDR2 YNFKEQ.

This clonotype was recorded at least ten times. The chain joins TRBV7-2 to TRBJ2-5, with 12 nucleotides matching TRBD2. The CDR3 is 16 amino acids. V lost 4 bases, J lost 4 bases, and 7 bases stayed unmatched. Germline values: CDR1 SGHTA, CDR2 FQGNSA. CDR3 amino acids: CASSSRLAGEGETQYF. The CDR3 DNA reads TGTGCCAGCAGCTCCCGACTAGCGGGGGAAGGAGAGACCCAGTACTTC.

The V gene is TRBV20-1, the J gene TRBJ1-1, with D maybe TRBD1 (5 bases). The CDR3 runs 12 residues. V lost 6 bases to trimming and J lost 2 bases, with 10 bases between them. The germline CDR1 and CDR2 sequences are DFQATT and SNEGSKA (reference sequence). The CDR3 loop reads CSAEDRNTEAFF. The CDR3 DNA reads TGCAGTGCGGAAGACAGAAACACTGAAGCTTTCTTT.

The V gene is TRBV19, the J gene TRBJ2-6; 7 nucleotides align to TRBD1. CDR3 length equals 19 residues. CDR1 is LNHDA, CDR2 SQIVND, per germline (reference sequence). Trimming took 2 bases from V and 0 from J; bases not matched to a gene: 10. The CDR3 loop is CASSIKVRAGGSGANVLTF. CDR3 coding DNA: TGTGCCAGTAGTATAAAGGTTCGGGCAGGGGGCTCTGGGGCCAACGTCCTGACTTTC.

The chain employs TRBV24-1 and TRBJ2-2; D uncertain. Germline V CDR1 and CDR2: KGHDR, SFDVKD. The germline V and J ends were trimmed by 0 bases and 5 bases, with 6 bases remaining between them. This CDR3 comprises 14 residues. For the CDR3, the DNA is TGTGCCACCAGTGATTTGCAGAGAACCGGGGAGCTGTTTTTT. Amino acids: CATSDLQRTGELFF.